This T cell receptor beta chain was recorded in a study of radiation and T cells in renal cell carcinoma. Treatment defined: 15 Gy SBRT to primary tumor, nephrectomy 4 weeks later. As concerns this clone: What it binds is unknown.

Repertoires were generated with immunoSEQ multiplex PCR, while TCRdb's copy carries only in-frame clones and drops some. The sample holds under 20,000 clones, over 60% seen once. Study findings and constraints: Compared with controls, irradiated tumors showed greater TCR clonality. Baseline intratumoral clonotype presence is unknown without pretreatment biopsies. In blood, top tumor clones expanded by 2 weeks, shrinking by 4.

Germline V gene sequence: CDR1 SGHVS, CDR2 FQNEAQ. V lost 4 bases and J lost 5; bases outside the gene matches: 8. The CDR3 has 15 amino acids. The source is a woman in her 70s with renal cell carcinoma. Sequences were derived from tumor tissue, sampled from a patient whose treatment included radiotherapy and nephrectomy. The chain recombines TRBV7-8 with TRBJ2-7, with TRBD1 matching 10 bases. In DNA form, the CDR3 reads TGTGCCAGCAGCTACCCGGGACAGGGGAACAACGAGCAGTACTTC. Its translation: CASSYPGQGNNEQYF.